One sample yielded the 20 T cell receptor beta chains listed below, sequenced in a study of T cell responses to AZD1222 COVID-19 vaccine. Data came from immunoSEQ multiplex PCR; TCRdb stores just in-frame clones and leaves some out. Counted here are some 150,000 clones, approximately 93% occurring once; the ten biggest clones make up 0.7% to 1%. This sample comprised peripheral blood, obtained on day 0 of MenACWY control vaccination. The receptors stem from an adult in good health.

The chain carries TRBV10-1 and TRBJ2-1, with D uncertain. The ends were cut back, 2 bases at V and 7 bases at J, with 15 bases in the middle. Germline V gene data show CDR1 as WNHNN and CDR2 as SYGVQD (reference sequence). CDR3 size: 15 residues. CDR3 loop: CASSESRHPPNEQFF. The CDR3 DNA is TGCGCCAGCAGTGAGAGTAGGCATCCACCAAATGAGCAGTTCTTC.

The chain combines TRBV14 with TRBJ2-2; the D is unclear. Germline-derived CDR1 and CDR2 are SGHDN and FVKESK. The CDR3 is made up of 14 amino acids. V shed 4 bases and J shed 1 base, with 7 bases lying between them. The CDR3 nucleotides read TGTGCCAGCAGCCCCTCACTGAACACCGGGGAGCTGTTTTTT. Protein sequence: CASSPSLNTGELFF. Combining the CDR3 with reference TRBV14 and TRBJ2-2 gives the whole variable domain EAGVTQFPSHSVIEKGQTVTLRCDPISGHDNLYWYRRVMGKEIKFLLHFVKESKQDESGMPNNRFLAERTGGTYSTLKVQPAELEDSGVYFCASSPSLNTGELFFGEGSRLTVL.

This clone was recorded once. The CDR3 is CASSSRTVNEKLFF. Written as DNA, the CDR3 is TGTGCCAGTAGTTCTCGGACGGTGAATGAAAAACTGTTTTTT. V is TRBV19 and J is TRBJ1-4; D is ambiguous. In germline, CDR1 is LNHDA, CDR2 SQIVND (reference sequence). The CDR3 consists of 14 residues. The ends were cut back, 5 bases at V and 5 bases at J, with 12 bases in the middle. The full variable domain, rest sourced from reference TRBV19 and TRBJ1-4, is DGGITQSPKYLFRKEGQNVTLSCEQNLNHDAMYWYRQDPGQGLRLIYYSQIVNDFQKGDIAEGYSVSREKKESFPLTVTSAQKNPTAFYLCASSSRTVNEKLFFGSGTQLSVL.

The CDR3: CASSLGQGFLWELFF. The CDR3 region has the DNA TGTGCCAGCAGCCTGGGACAGGGATTCCTGTGGGAGCTGTTTTTT. The genes are TRBV7-9 and TRBJ2-2, with 9 positions matching TRBD1. Per germline, CDR1 SEHNR and CDR2 FQNEAQ (reference sequence). V lost 5 bases, J lost 9 bases, and 10 bases stayed unmatched. This CDR3 has 15 residues.

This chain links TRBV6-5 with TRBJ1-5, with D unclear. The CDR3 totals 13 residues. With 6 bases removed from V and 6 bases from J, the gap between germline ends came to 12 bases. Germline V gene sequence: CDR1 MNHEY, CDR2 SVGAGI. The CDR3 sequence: CASSETGGQPQHF. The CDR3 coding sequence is TGTGCCAGCAGCGAGACCGGTGGTCAGCCCCAGCATTTT.

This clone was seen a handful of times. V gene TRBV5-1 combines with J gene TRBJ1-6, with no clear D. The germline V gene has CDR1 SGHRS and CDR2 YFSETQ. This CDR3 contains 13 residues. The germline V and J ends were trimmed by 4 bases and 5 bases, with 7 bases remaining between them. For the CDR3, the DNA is TGCGCCAGCAGCGCAGCTAATAATTCACCCCTCCACTTT. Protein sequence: CASSAANNSPLHF.

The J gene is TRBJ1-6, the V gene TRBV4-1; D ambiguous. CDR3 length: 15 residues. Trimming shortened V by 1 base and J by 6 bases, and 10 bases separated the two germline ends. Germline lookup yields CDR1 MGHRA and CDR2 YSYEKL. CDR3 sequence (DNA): TGCGCCAGCAGCCAAGGGACTTTCGGTAATTCACCCCTCCACTTT. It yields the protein CASSQGTFGNSPLHF.

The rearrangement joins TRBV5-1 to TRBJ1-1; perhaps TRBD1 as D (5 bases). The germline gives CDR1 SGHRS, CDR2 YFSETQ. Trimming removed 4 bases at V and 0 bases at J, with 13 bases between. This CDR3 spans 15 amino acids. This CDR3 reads CASSPRDAVNTEAFF. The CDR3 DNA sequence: TGCGCCAGCAGCCCGAGGGACGCAGTGAACACTGAAGCTTTCTTT.

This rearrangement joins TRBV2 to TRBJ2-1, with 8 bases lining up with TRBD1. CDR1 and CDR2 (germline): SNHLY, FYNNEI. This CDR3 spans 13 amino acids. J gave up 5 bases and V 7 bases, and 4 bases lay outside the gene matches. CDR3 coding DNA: TGTGCCAGCAAAGGACAGGGCGACAATGAGCAGTTCTTC. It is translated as CASKGQGDNEQFF.

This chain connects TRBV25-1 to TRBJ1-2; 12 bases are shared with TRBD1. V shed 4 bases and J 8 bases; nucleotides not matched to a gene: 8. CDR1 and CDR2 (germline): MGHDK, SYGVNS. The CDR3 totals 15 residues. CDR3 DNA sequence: TGTGCCAGCAGTGGACGGGACAGGGGGCTGGGCGGCTACACCTTC. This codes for CASSGRDRGLGGYTF.

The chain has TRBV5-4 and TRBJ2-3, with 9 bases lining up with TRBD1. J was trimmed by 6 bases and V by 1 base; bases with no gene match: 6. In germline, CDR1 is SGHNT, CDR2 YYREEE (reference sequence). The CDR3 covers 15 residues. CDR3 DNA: TGTGCCAGCAGCTTGTACAGGGGGCTTTCTGATACGCAGTATTTT. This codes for CASSLYRGLSDTQYF.

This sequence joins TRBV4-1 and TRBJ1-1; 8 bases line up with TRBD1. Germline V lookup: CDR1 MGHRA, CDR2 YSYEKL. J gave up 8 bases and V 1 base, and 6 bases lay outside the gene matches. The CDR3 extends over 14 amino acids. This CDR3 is CASSQVGQGPEAFF. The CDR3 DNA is TGCGCCAGCAGCCAAGTCGGACAGGGCCCCGAAGCTTTCTTT.

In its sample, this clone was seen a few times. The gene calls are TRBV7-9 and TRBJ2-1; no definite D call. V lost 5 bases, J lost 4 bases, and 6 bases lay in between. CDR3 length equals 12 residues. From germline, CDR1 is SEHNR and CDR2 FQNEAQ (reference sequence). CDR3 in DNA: TGTGCCAGCAGCCGTCAATACAATGAGCAGTTCTTC. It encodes CASSRQYNEQFF.

CDR3 nucleotides: TGTGCCAGCAGACCCTCCCAGAGATTTAGTGGAAACACCATATATTTT. This codes for CASRPSQRFSGNTIYF. The chain recombines TRBV28 with TRBJ1-3; D remains unclear. CDR3 size: 16 residues. V was pared by 6 bases and J by 3 bases, with 18 bases between. Germline loops: CDR1 MDHEN, CDR2 SYDVKM.

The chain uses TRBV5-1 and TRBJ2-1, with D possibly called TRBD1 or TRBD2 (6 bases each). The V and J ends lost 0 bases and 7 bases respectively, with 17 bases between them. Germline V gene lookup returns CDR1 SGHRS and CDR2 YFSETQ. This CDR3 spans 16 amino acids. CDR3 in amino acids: CASSLASRGLLNEQFF. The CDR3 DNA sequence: TGCGCCAGCAGCTTGGCCTCCCGGGGGCTTTTGAATGAGCAGTTCTTC. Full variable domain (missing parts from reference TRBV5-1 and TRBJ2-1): KAGVTQTPRYLIKTRGQQVTLSCSPISGHRSVSWYQQTPGQGLQFLFEYFSETQRNKGNFPGRFSGRQFSNSRSEMNVSTLELGDSALYLCASSLASRGLLNEQFFGPGTRLTVL.

CDR3 protein: CASSDRDPEAFF. CDR3 DNA: TGTGCCAGCAGCGACCGGGACCCTGAAGCTTTCTTT. The chain joins TRBV12-3 or TRBV12-4 to TRBJ1-1; tentatively, D is TRBD1 (5 bases). Trimming pared 6 bases from V and 6 bases from J, leaving 11 bases between. The CDR3 is made up of 12 amino acids.

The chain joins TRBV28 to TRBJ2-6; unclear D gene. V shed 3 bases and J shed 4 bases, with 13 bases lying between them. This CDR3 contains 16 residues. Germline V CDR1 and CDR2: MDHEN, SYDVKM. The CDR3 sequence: CASSFTSGLGANVLTF. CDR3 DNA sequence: TGTGCCAGCAGTTTTACATCCGGGCTGGGGGCCAACGTCCTGACTTTC.

CDR3 DNA sequence: TGTGCCAGCAGTTTGGGGGCGAGTGGCTACACCTTC. This encodes CASSLGASGYTF. V and J are TRBV12-3 or TRBV12-4 and TRBJ1-2; D might be TRBD1 (6 bases). Trimming pared 3 bases from V and 7 bases from J, leaving 9 bases between. The CDR3 contains 12 residues.

The DNA for the CDR3 is TGTGCCAGCAGAAAGGAGAACACTGAAGCTTTCTTT. Protein sequence: CASRKENTEAFF. The J gene is TRBJ1-1, the V gene TRBV6-5, with unresolved D. V lost 6 bases and J lost 1, with 6 bases in between. The germline V gene has CDR1 MNHEY and CDR2 SVGAGI. This CDR3 contains 12 residues.

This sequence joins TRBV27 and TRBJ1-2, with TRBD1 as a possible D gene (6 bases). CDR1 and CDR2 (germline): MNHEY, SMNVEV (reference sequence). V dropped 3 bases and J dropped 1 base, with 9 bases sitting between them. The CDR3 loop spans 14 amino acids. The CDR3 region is CASSFSRGNYGYTF. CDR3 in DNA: TGTGCCAGCAGTTTTTCCAGGGGTAACTATGGCTACACCTTC.